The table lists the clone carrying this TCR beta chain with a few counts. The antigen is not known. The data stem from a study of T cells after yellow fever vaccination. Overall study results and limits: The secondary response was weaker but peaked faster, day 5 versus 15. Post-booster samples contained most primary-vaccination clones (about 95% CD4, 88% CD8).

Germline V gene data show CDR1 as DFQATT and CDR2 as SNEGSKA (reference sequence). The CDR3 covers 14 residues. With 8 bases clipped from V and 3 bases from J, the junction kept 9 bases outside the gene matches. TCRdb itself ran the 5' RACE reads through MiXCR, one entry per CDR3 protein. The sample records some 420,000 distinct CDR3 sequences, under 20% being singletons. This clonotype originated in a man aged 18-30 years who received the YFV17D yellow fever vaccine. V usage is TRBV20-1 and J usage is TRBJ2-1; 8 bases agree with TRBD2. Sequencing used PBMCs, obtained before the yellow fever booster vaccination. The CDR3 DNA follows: TGCAGTAGCGGGGGACCTTCGGACTACAATGAGCAGTTCTTC. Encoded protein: CSSGGPSDYNEQFF.